A selection of T cell receptor beta chains follows, all from one sample in a study of blood T cell repertoires in COVID-19. TCRdb keeps only in-frame clones here, not all; method: immunoSEQ multiplex PCR. The repertoire has around 150,000 clones, around 79% of them found once; the top ten carry about 10%. The sample consisted of PBMCs or T cells enriched from blood (not recorded which). The receptors were gathered from a man in his fifties who had recovered from COVID-19. Both conserved end residues are part of each CDR3. A D gene is named only where the DNA matches it firmly. The size of a clone is reported for some rows only, either as once, few or many, or as a class for expanded clones.

>TRBJ1-2|.|TRBV5-1|few
TGCGCCAGCAGCTTTATGGAGGGGAACTATGGCTACACCTTC
CASSFMEGNYGYTF
>TRBJ2-6|TRBD2|TRBV19|.
TGTGCCAGTACTCCCAATACGGGGGGTCCAAAATACTCTGGGGCCAACGTCCTGACTTTC
CASTPNTGGPKYSGANVLTF
>TRBJ1-5|.|TRBV7-8|.
TGTGCCAGCAGCTTTACATCCCTCAGGGACACCAGCAATCAGCCCCAGCATTTT
CASSFTSLRDTSNQPQHF
>TRBJ2-1|.|TRBV10-1|.
TGCGCCAGCAGTGACCCAAGCTTCGTCAATGAGCAGTTCTTC
CASSDPSFVNEQFF
>TRBJ2-5|TRBD2|TRBV7-2|.
TGTGCCAGCAGCTTAGGCCAGCGGGGGGCCCAAGAGACCCAGTACTTC
CASSLGQRGAQETQYF
>TRBJ2-7|.|TRBV2|once
TGTGCCAGCAGTGAAGGAGAGTTTCTCTACGAGCAGTACTTC
CASSEGEFLYEQYF
>TRBJ2-7|.|TRBV9|.
TGTGCCAGCAGCGTTCTGGGCTCGTCAGACGAGCAGTACTTC
CASSVLGSSDEQYF
>TRBJ2-7|TRBD2|TRBV28|.
TGTGCCAGCAGTTTAACGGGGACTAGCGGGAGAGGCGAGCAGTACTTC
CASSLTGTSGRGEQYF
>TRBJ2-7|.|TRBV27|.
TGTGCCAGCAGTCTGCTGGGCAGCCCAAGCTCCTACGAGCAGTACTTC
CASSLLGSPSSYEQYF
>TRBJ2-7|.|TRBV7-9|.
TGTGCCAGCACCTACCTGACAGTCAGCTCCTACGAGCAGTACTTC
CASTYLTVSSYEQYF
>TRBJ2-7|.|TRBV3-1/TRBV3-2|once
TGTGCCAGCAGCACCCCGGTAGCTAATTCCTACGAGCAGTACTTC
CASSTPVANSYEQYF
>TRBJ2-1|.|TRBV27|.
TGTGCCAGCACCTTACGGGGGATCAATGAGCAGTTCTTC
CASTLRGINEQFF
>TRBJ2-7|TRBD1|TRBV7-9|.
TGTGCCAGCAGCTTAGCGGGTGGACAGGGGCACGAGCAGTACTTC
CASSLAGGQGHEQYF
>TRBJ2-2|.|TRBV20-1|once
TGCAGTGCGAGTAGGGGATTGAACACCGGGGAGCTGTTTTTT
CSASRGLNTGELFF
>TRBJ1-2|.|TRBV27|.
TGTGCCAGCAGTTTAGACAAGTCGGTGGGCTACACCTTC
CASSLDKSVGYTF
>TRBJ1-5|TRBD1|TRBV27|.
TGTGCCAGCAGTTACCGACAGGGAGGTCAGCCCCAGCATTTT
CASSYRQGGQPQHF
>TRBJ2-7|TRBD2|TRBV14|.
TGTGCCAGCAGCCTTCGGACTAGCGGATACGAGCAGTACTTC
CASSLRTSGYEQYF
>TRBJ2-5|.|TRBV23-1|.
TGCGCCAGCAGTCAGGGGGCACGACCGTACCAAGAGACCCAGTACTTC
CASSQGARPYQETQYF
>TRBJ1-4|.|TRBV18|.
TGTGCCAGCTCACCCCCTGCAACTAATGAAAAACTGTTTTTT
CASSPPATNEKLFF
>TRBJ2-7|.|TRBV7-2|.
TGTGCCAGCAGCTTAGATGACCGGGCCTACGAGCAGTACTTC
CASSLDDRAYEQYF
>TRBJ2-2|TRBD2|TRBV28|.
TGTGCCAGCAGCCGTCCGGGACTAGCGGGGGGGCTGGGCACCGGGGAGCTGTTTTTT
CASSRPGLAGGLGTGELFF
>TRBJ2-3|.|TRBV6-2/TRBV6-3|.
TGTGCCAGCAGTAGACTCTCAGATACGCAGTATTTT
CASSRLSDTQYF
>TRBJ2-5|TRBD2|TRBV18|.
TGTGCCAGCTCACCCTCCCTAGCGGGAGGAGAAGAGACCCAGTACTTC
CASSPSLAGGEETQYF
>TRBJ2-7|.|TRBV5-4|once
TGTGCCAGCAGCTCCTCGGGTAATTCCTACGAGCAGTACTTC
CASSSSGNSYEQYF
>TRBJ2-3|.|TRBV19|.
TGTGCCACCATCGGGGTCAGCACAGATACGCAGTATTTT
CATIGVSTDTQYF
>TRBJ2-7|.|TRBV10-2|once
TGCGCCAGCAGTGAGTCGAGTTGGCAGTACTTC
CASSESSWQYF
>TRBJ2-1|TRBD2|TRBV5-1|.
TGCGCCACCACAACTGGACTAGCGGGGAGCAATGAGCAGTTCTTC
CATTTGLAGSNEQFF
>TRBJ1-4|TRBD1|TRBV5-1|.
TGCGCCAGCAGCTCGGGACAGGCTAATGAAAAACTGTTTTTT
CASSSGQANEKLFF
>TRBJ1-4|TRBD1|TRBV5-1|.
TGCGCCAGCAGCATCGGGACAGGGGTTGAAAAACTGTTTTTT
CASSIGTGVEKLFF
>TRBJ2-1|TRBD2|TRBV24-1|.
TGTGCCACCAGTGACGCGGGAGGGCCAAGGAACAATGAGCAGTTCTTC
CATSDAGGPRNNEQFF
>TRBJ2-7|.|TRBV13|once
TGTGCCAGCAGCTGCCGTCAGATCAACTCCTACGAGCAGTACTTC
CASSCRQINSYEQYF
>TRBJ1-1|TRBD1|TRBV29-1|.
TGCAGCGTTTCTAGGACAGGGGGGAACACTGAAGCTTTCTTT
CSVSRTGGNTEAFF